This T cell receptor beta chain was identified in a study of T cells in Graves' hyperthyroidism and ophthalmopathy. This clonotype was recorded a few times. RNA transcripts provided the source from which TCR beta CDR3 regions were amplified. Primed by the HTBI set, a first-round RT-PCR was run on the TCR CDR3. TCRdb reprocessed the multiplex PCR reads via MiXCR and lists one record per CDR3 protein. The sample holds roughly 400,000 distinct CDR3 sequences; approximately 25% are singletons and the top ten take less than 85%. The CDR3 covers 15 residues. The germline V and J ends were trimmed by 4 bases and 1 base, with 12 bases remaining between them. Germline values: CDR1 KGHDR, CDR2 SFDVKD. The authors obtained PBMCs from more than 9.5 ml of fresh peripheral blood.

This chain links TRBV24-1 with TRBJ2-5; D may correspond to TRBD1 or TRBD2 (5 bases each). This clonotype originated in a man aged 45 to 65 with Graves' hyperthyroidism. Sequenced: blood. The CDR3 loop reads CATSEDRDLQETQYF. The CDR3 DNA reads as TGTGCCACCAGTGAGGACCGGGACCTCCAAGAGACCCAGTACTTC.